A selection of T cell receptor beta chains follows, all from one sample in a study of blood T cell repertoires in COVID-19. Assay: immunoSEQ multiplex PCR; the TCRdb copy retains only in-frame clones and omits some. The sample lists about 280,000 clones, approximately 89% occurring once. The sample consisted of PBMCs or T cells enriched from blood (not recorded which). The receptors derive from a woman aged 55-69 years who had recovered from COVID-19. Each CDR3 is given with its conserved first and last residue. Each record gives: V gene, D gene, J gene, clone size, CDR3 DNA, CDR3 protein. D genes are given only for firm matches. Size is stated for part of the rows, as once, few or many counts, or as a class when the clone is expanded.

>TRBV5-1|TRBD1|TRBJ2-6|NA
TGCGCCAGCAGTAACGGACAGGGGGCATCTGGGGCCAACGTCCTGACTTTC
CASSNGQGASGANVLTF
>TRBV10-3|NA|TRBJ1-2|NA
TGTGCCATCTTTAAGACTATGGAGGGCTACACCTTC
CAIFKTMEGYTF
>TRBV24-1|TRBD2|TRBJ2-3|once
TGTGCCACCAGTGCCGGGACTAGCAGACCCACAGATACGCAGTATTTT
CATSAGTSRPTDTQYF
>TRBV11-3|NA|TRBJ2-7|NA
TGTGCCAGCAGCCTCCGTGTGGCACACGAGCAGTACTTC
CASSLRVAHEQYF
>TRBV5-4|NA|TRBJ2-7|NA
TGTGCCAGCAGCTCCGGGATTTCCCTCTACGAGCAGTACTTC
CASSSGISLYEQYF
>TRBV5-4|TRBD1|TRBJ1-4|NA
TGTGCCAGCAGCGTCGGAGTCGGGACAGCTAATGAAAAACTGTTTTTT
CASSVGVGTANEKLFF
>TRBV27|NA|TRBJ1-1|NA
TGTGCCAGCAGTACCCCCGTCGGGTTAGGCACTGAAGCTTTCTTT
CASSTPVGLGTEAFF
>TRBV19|NA|TRBJ1-1|NA
TGTGCCAGTAGTATGTCCGGGATATTTGAAGCTTTCTTT
CASSMSGIFEAFF
>TRBV24-1|TRBD1|TRBJ2-6|NA
TGTGCCACCAGCGACAGGGACAGGGGACCTGGGGCCAACGTCCTGACTTTC
CATSDRDRGPGANVLTF
>TRBV2|NA|TRBJ2-2|NA
TGTGCCAGCAGTGGACAGGTCGGCACCGGGGAGCTGTTTTTT
CASSGQVGTGELFF
>TRBV29-1|NA|TRBJ2-6|NA
TGCAGCGTTGAAATTGGAGGATATTCTGGGGCCAACGTCCTGACTTTC
CSVEIGGYSGANVLTF
>TRBV5-4|NA|TRBJ2-5|NA
TGTGCCAGCAGCCCCGGTGGTGGGGCCGGAGAGACCCAGTACTTC
CASSPGGGAGETQYF
>TRBV2|NA|TRBJ2-3|NA
TGTGCCAGCCTGGGACTGCCCACAGATACGCAGTATTTT
CASLGLPTDTQYF
>TRBV6-1|NA|TRBJ1-4|NA
TGTGCCAGCAGTGAAGTTCAGGGGGAAAAACTGTTTTTT
CASSEVQGEKLFF
>TRBV11-2|TRBD2|TRBJ2-1|NA
TGTGCCAGCAGCCATGGGACTAGCAAAACGGGGGATGAGCAGTTCTTC
CASSHGTSKTGDEQFF
>TRBV7-8|NA|TRBJ2-7|NA
TGTGCCAGCAGCTTAGCGGGGGACTCCCCCTACGAGCAGTACTTC
CASSLAGDSPYEQYF
>TRBV11-3|TRBD2|TRBJ2-5|NA
TGTGCCAGCAGCGACAGAGTAGCGGGACCCGGCGAGACCCAGTACTTC
CASSDRVAGPGETQYF
>TRBV27|NA|TRBJ1-2|NA
TGTGCCAGCAGTTTAAACAGGGCAAGTGGCTACACCTTC
CASSLNRASGYTF
>TRBV3-1/TRBV3-2|TRBD1|TRBJ1-4|NA
TGTGCCAGCAGCCATAGGGACAGGAATGAAAAACTGTTTTTT
CASSHRDRNEKLFF
>TRBV13|NA|TRBJ1-1|NA
TGTGCCAGCAGCTTATTGTCGGGGTTGGGGGCGGTCACTGAAGCTTTCTTT
CASSLLSGLGAVTEAFF
>TRBV7-9|TRBD1|TRBJ1-6|NA
TGTGCCAGCAGCTTATTGGGACAGGGGAATTCACCCCTCCACTTT
CASSLLGQGNSPLHF
>TRBV2|NA|TRBJ2-3|NA
TGTGCCAGCAGGCCTAATAATGGAGATACGCAGTATTTT
CASRPNNGDTQYF
>TRBV11-2|NA|TRBJ1-2|NA
TGTGCCAGCAGCTTCCGCCGGGATGGCTACACCTTC
CASSFRRDGYTF
>TRBV12-3/TRBV12-4|NA|TRBJ1-3|NA
TGTGCCAGCACCGACAGCGCTGGAAACACCATATATTTT
CASTDSAGNTIYF
>TRBV11-3|TRBD1|TRBJ1-4|NA
TGTGCCAGCAGCGTTGGTACCGGGACAGGGAAAGAAAAACTGTTTTTT
CASSVGTGTGKEKLFF
>TRBV3-1/TRBV3-2|NA|TRBJ1-5|NA
TGTGCCAGCAGCTTACAGGGAAATCAGCCCCAGCATTTT
CASSLQGNQPQHF
>TRBV11-3|TRBD1|TRBJ2-1|once
TGTGCCAGCAGCCCTGGGACAGGCTACAATGAGCAGTTCTTC
CASSPGTGYNEQFF
>TRBV7-9|TRBD1|TRBJ1-6|NA
TGTGCCAGCAGCGGACAGGGGTTGACGCCACCCCTCCACTTT
CASSGQGLTPPLHF
>TRBV6-5|TRBD1|TRBJ2-5|NA
TGTGCCAGCAACCTACAGGGGTCGTTAGAGACCCAGTACTTC
CASNLQGSLETQYF
>TRBV5-1|NA|TRBJ1-1|NA
TGCGCCAGCAGCTTGGGGGGCAGGGGCGCGAGCACTGAAGCTTTCTTT
CASSLGGRGASTEAFF
>TRBV5-1|TRBD2|TRBJ2-2|NA
TGCGCCAGCAGCTTTACTAGCGGGGACACCGGGGAGCTGTTTTTT
CASSFTSGDTGELFF
>TRBV9|NA|TRBJ2-3|NA
TGTGCCAGCAGCGTAGCTCTGGTTAGCGCAGATACGCAGTATTTT
CASSVALVSADTQYF
>TRBV5-1|NA|TRBJ1-3|NA
TGCGCCAGCAGCCTTCGTTCCGGGGATAACACCATATATTTT
CASSLRSGDNTIYF
>TRBV7-2|TRBD1|TRBJ1-3|NA
TGTGCCAGCAGCCCCGGGACAGGGAAAAACACCATATATTTT
CASSPGTGKNTIYF
>TRBV7-6|NA|TRBJ2-2|few
TGTGCCAGCAGCTTAGACACCCGCACCGGGGAGCTGTTTTTT
CASSLDTRTGELFF
>TRBV2|NA|TRBJ1-1|once
TGTGCCAGCACCGCGGTAGCCGCTGAAGCTTTCTTT
CASTAVAAEAFF
>TRBV10-2|NA|TRBJ2-7|NA
TGCGCCAGCAGTGAGTCTAGCGCCGAATACGAGCAGTACTTC
CASSESSAEYEQYF
>TRBV7-8|NA|TRBJ1-5|NA
TGTGCCAGCAGCCCGACCACAGGGCTGAGGGGCAATCAGCCCCAGCATTTT
CASSPTTGLRGNQPQHF
>TRBV6-6|TRBD2|TRBJ2-1|NA
TGTGCCAGCAGTCCCACTAGCGGGGGGAGTGGATACAATGAGCAGTTCTTC
CASSPTSGGSGYNEQFF
>TRBV19|TRBD1|TRBJ1-1|NA
TGTGCCAGTAGGGGACAGGGTATGAACACTGAAGCTTTCTTT
CASRGQGMNTEAFF
>TRBV24-1|NA|TRBJ2-1|once
TGTGCCACCACTAGGGGGAATGAGCAGTTCTTC
CATTRGNEQFF
>TRBV7-8|TRBD2|TRBJ2-3|NA
TGTGCCAGCAGCTTTATAGCGGGGGGTCGCACAGATACGCAGTATTTT
CASSFIAGGRTDTQYF
>TRBV28|TRBD1|TRBJ1-5|NA
TGTGCCAGCAGCTGGGACAGGGGGCGAAATCAGCCCCAGCATTTT
CASSWDRGRNQPQHF
>TRBV7-2|NA|TRBJ2-7|NA
TGTGCCAGCAGCTTAGGGTGGGGGGTCGAGCAGTACTTC
CASSLGWGVEQYF